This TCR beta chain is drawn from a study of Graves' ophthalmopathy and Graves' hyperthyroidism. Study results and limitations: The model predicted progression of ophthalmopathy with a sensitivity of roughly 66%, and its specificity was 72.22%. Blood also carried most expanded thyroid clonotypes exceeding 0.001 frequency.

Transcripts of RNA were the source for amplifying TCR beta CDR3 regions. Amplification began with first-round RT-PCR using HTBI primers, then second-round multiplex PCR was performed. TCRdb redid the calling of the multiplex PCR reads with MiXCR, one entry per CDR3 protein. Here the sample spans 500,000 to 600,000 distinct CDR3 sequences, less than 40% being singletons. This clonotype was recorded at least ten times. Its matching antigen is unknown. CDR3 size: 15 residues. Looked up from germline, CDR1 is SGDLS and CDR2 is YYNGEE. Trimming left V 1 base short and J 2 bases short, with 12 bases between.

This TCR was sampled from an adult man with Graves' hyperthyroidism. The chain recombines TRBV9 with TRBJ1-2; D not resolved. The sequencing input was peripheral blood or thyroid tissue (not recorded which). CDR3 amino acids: CASSVSDDQNYGYTF. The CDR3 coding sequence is TGTGCCAGCAGCGTAAGTGACGATCAAAACTATGGCTACACCTTC.